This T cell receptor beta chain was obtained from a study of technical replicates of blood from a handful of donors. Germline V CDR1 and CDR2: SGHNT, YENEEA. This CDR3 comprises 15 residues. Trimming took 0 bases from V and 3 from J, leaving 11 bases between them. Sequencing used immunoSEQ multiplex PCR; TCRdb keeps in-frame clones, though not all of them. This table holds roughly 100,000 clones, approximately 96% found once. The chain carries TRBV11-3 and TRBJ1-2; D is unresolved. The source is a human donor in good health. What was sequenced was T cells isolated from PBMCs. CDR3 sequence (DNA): TGTGCCAGCAGCTTAGATATACGTGGAGACTATGGCTACACCTTC. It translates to CASSLDIRGDYGYTF. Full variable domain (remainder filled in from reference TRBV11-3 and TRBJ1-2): EAGVVQSPRYKIIEKKQPVAFWCNPISGHNTLYWYLQNLGQGPELLIRYENEEAVDDSQLPKDRFSAERLKGVDSTLKIQPAELGDSAVYLCASSLDIRGDYGYTFGSGTRLTVV.